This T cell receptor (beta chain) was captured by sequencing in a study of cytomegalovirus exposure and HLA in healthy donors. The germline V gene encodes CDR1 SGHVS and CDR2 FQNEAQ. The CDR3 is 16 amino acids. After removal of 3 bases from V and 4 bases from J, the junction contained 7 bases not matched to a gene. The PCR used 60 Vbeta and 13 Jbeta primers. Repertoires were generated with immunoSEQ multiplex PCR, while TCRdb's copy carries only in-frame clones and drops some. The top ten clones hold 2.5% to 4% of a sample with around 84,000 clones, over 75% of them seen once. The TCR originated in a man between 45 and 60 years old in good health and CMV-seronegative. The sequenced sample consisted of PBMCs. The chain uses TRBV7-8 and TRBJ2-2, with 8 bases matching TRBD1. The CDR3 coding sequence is TGTGCCAGCAGCTTTCGGACAGGGCTTCTCACCGGGGAGCTGTTTTTT. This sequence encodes CASSFRTGLLTGELFF. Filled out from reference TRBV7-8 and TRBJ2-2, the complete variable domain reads GAGVSQSPRYKVAKRGQDVALRCDPISGHVSLFWYQQALGQGPEFLTYFQNEAQLDKSGLPSDRFFAERPEGSVSTLKIQRTQQEDSAVYLCASSFRTGLLTGELFFGEGSRLTVL.